Below, 18 T cell receptor beta chains from the same sample are listed, as sequenced in a study of blood T cell repertoires in COVID-19. Repertoires were generated with immunoSEQ multiplex PCR, while TCRdb's copy carries only in-frame clones and drops some. This sample yields approximately 110,000 clones, of which around nine tenths are seen a single time; almost 4.5% belongs to the top ten. What was sequenced was peripheral blood. These receptors all come from a middle-aged man with acute or convalescent COVID-19.

The CDR3 coding sequence is TGTGCCAGCAGGCTAGTAGCTGAAAAACTGTTTTTT. Amino acids: CASRLVAEKLFF. The chain couples TRBV6-6 to TRBJ1-4; D uncertain. Germline lookup yields CDR1 MNHNY and CDR2 SVGAGI (reference sequence). The CDR3 is 12 residues long. V lost 6 bases to trimming and J lost 7 bases, with 9 bases between them.

This chain connects TRBV19 to TRBJ2-7; TRBD1 matches 8 bases. V gave up 5 bases and J gave up 1 base; unmatched junction bases: 7. The germline CDR1 and CDR2 sequences are LNHDA and SQIVND (reference sequence). The CDR3 totals 15 residues. The CDR3 region has the DNA TGTGCCAGTAGTGGTTTTCGGACAGGGTCCTACGAGCAGTACTTC. Translated, it gives CASSGFRTGSYEQYF.

A few counts support this clone. CDR3 amino acids: CASSYSTGRGYTF. The DNA of the CDR3 is TGTGCCAGCAGTTACTCGACAGGACGGGGCTACACCTTC. The V call is TRBV6-5, the J call TRBJ1-2, with D maybe TRBD1 (6 bases). V was clipped by 0 bases and J by 8 bases, with 10 bases between them. CDR1 and CDR2 from the germline V gene are MNHEY and SVGAGI. The CDR3 runs 13 residues.

The gene calls are TRBV5-1 and TRBJ1-1; no reliable D call. Germline assignment: CDR1 SGHRS and CDR2 YFSETQ. This CDR3 has 14 amino acids. V lost 4 bases and J lost 0, with 10 bases in between. The CDR3 protein is CASSPPDLNTEAFF. The CDR3 nucleotides are TGCGCCAGCAGCCCACCTGACTTGAACACTGAAGCTTTCTTT.

The V call is TRBV29-1, the J call TRBJ2-5; no reliable D call. Trimming cost V 1 base and J 5 bases, with 8 bases left between them. The germline V gene has CDR1 SQVTM and CDR2 ANQGSEA. This CDR3 is built from 12 residues. CDR3 nucleotide sequence: TGCAGCGTTGAAGCTCCACGGGAGACCCAGTACTTC. Translated, it gives CSVEAPRETQYF.

This chain joins TRBV6-1 and TRBJ1-6; 8 nucleotides agree with TRBD1. Germline V CDR1 and CDR2: MNHNS, SASEGT. CDR3 length equals 17 residues. Trimming at V came to 4 bases and at J to 9 bases, leaving 14 bases not matched to a gene. DNA of the CDR3: TGTGCCAGCAGTGGTCGGACAGGGCAGGTCGTGAGTTCACCCCTCCACTTT. Residues: CASSGRTGQVVSSPLHF.

CDR3 DNA sequence: TGTGCCAGCAGCGTAGCTACAGGGACAAGGCACGGCGAGCAGTACTTC. Protein sequence: CASSVATGTRHGEQYF. V and J are TRBV9 and TRBJ2-7; maybe TRBD1 (6 bases). Trimming took 0 bases from V and 6 from J, leaving 19 bases between them. Germline CDR1 is SGDLS and CDR2 is YYNGEE. This CDR3 spans 16 amino acids.

The genes are TRBV11-3 and TRBJ2-3, with D possibly TRBD1 on 6 matching bases. CDR1 SGHNT and CDR2 YENEEA come from the germline V gene. The CDR3 runs 15 residues. The ends were cut back, 4 bases at V and 0 bases at J, with 11 bases in the middle. CDR3 nucleotide sequence: TGTGCCAGCAGCTCGGGACATCCTAGCACAGATACGCAGTATTTT. Protein product: CASSSGHPSTDTQYF.

V is TRBV7-9 and J is TRBJ2-7; 14 nucleotides line up with TRBD2. V shed 3 bases and J 3 bases; nucleotides not matched to a gene: 4. The germline CDR1 and CDR2 sequences are SEHNR and FQNEAQ (reference sequence). The length of the CDR3 is 16 residues. The CDR3 sequence: CASSLRGTSGSYEQYF. CDR3 bases: TGTGCCAGCAGCTTGCGCGGGACTAGCGGGAGCTACGAGCAGTACTTC.

This clone appeared a single time. V gene TRBV7-9 combines with J gene TRBJ2-1; no clear D gene. V was shortened by 1 base and J by 4 bases, with 11 bases between the two germline ends. The CDR3 covers 15 residues. Per germline, CDR1 SEHNR and CDR2 FQNEAQ (reference sequence). Here the CDR3 DNA reads TGTGCCAGCAGCTTAGAAGCCCACTCTTACAATGAGCAGTTCTTC. Its translation: CASSLEAHSYNEQFF.

The chain joins TRBV30 to TRBJ1-3; 9 nucleotides line up with TRBD1. The CDR3 runs 16 residues. The junction had 9 bases not matched to a gene; V was cut back by 6 bases and J by 0 bases. Germline V CDR1 and CDR2: GTSNPN, SVGIG (reference sequence). CDR3 in amino acids: CACRRDRVLSGNTIYF. CDR3 coding DNA: TGTGCCTGCCGGCGGGACAGGGTCCTCTCTGGAAACACCATATATTTT.

J is TRBJ1-6 and V is TRBV3-1 (or the pseudogene TRBV3-2); possibly TRBD1 for D (5 bases). The CDR3 has 17 amino acids. V gave up 4 bases and J gave up 6 bases, with 19 bases separating them. The germline V gene has CDR1 LGHDT and CDR2 YNNKEL (reference sequence). CDR3 region: CASSPETAGGSNSPLHF. The CDR3 bases are TGTGCCAGCAGCCCCGAAACAGCGGGGGGAAGTAATTCACCCCTCCACTTT.

This chain connects TRBV30 to TRBJ2-3; D might be TRBD1 (6 bases). Trimming shortened V by 5 bases and J by 6 bases, and 18 bases separated the two germline ends. Per the germline V gene, CDR1 is GTSNPN and CDR2 is SVGIG (reference sequence). The CDR3 is 14 residues long. The CDR3, as DNA: TGTGCCTGGGCGGGCCTCGGGGACACCGATACGCAGTATTTT. Translating it yields CAWAGLGDTDTQYF.

The chain carries TRBV2 and TRBJ2-7; 9 bases are a match to TRBD2. CDR1 SNHLY and CDR2 FYNNEI come from the germline V gene. There are 19 residues in the CDR3. V was clipped by 5 bases and J by 2 bases; unmatched bases: 19. As DNA, the CDR3 is TGTGCCAGCAGTCGGATGGGTGGTAGCGGGGGCTCGAGCCCCTACGAGCAGTACTTC. Its translation is CASSRMGGSGGSSPYEQYF.

The chain carries TRBV5-4 and TRBJ2-1, with TRBD2 identical over 15 bases. The CDR3 covers 16 residues. Germline CDR1 and CDR2: SGHNT and YYREEE (reference sequence). Unmatched junction bases numbered 6, after V lost 4 bases and J lost 7 bases. CDR3 region: CASSQGLAGGGNEQFF. The CDR3 DNA sequence: TGTGCCAGCAGCCAGGGACTAGCGGGAGGAGGAAATGAGCAGTTCTTC.

CDR3 in amino acids: CASSQRLGRGTEAFF. CDR3 sequence (DNA): TGTGCCAGCAGCCAACGTCTAGGGAGGGGGACTGAAGCTTTCTTT. V usage is TRBV14 and J usage is TRBJ1-1; a possible D gene is TRBD1 (6 bases). Per germline, CDR1 SGHDN and CDR2 FVKESK. The CDR3 runs 15 residues. The V gene lost 2 bases and the J gene lost 5 bases, with 15 bases spanning the gap.

V is TRBV5-1 and J is TRBJ2-7; possible D gene TRBD2, 5 bases. The germline V and J ends were trimmed by 7 bases and 3 bases, with 14 bases remaining between them. This CDR3 is built from 13 residues. CDR1 and CDR2 (germline): SGHRS, YFSETQ. The CDR3 spells CASRGDIYYEQYF. The CDR3 DNA reads as TGCGCCAGCCGGGGAGACATCTACTACGAGCAGTACTTC.

V gene TRBV7-2 combines with J gene TRBJ2-1, with 8 bases matching TRBD2. J gave up 0 bases and V 4 bases, and 8 bases lay outside the gene matches. Germline V gives CDR1 SGHTA, CDR2 FQGNSA. The CDR3 is 17 residues long. CDR3: CASSSRSGGPSYNEQFF. In DNA, the CDR3 is TGTGCCAGCAGCTCCCGGTCGGGGGGGCCCTCCTACAATGAGCAGTTCTTC.